The next 21 T cell receptor beta chains were all read from a single sample in a study of blood T cells in healthy people across ages. Primed by a sample-barcoded 5' primer and a J-beta primer mix, a second PCR proceeded for about 6 to 11 cycles. Using its own MiXCR run on the 5' RACE reads, TCRdb lists one record per CDR3 protein. The data contain some 370,000 distinct CDR3 sequences, approximately 51% of them seen just once; the ten biggest clones take up 45% to 65%. The sample was blood. These receptors all stem from a man aged 60-69 years in good health.

This chain joins TRBV6-5 and TRBJ2-7; 7 bases align to TRBD1. The germline V gene encodes CDR1 MNHEY and CDR2 SVGAGI. CDR3 length equals 14 residues. V lost 2 bases and J lost 2; bases outside the gene matches: 3. The CDR3 sequence is CASSYRGQTYEQYF. CDR3 in DNA: TGTGCCAGCAGTTACCGGGGACAGACCTACGAGCAGTACTTC.

This clonotype was observed a few times. J is TRBJ1-2 and V is TRBV9, with 7 bases that match TRBD1. The germline CDR1 and CDR2 sequences are SGDLS and YYNGEE. The CDR3 totals 13 residues. V lost 4 bases to trimming and J lost 8 bases; unmatched junction nucleotides: 8. The CDR3 DNA reads as TGTGCCAGCAGCCACCGACAGGGTCTGGGCTACACCTTC. Protein: CASSHRQGLGYTF.

The gene calls are TRBV7-2 and TRBJ2-1; 10 nucleotides align to TRBD2. The germline V gene encodes CDR1 SGHTA and CDR2 FQGNSA. This CDR3 is 15 amino acids long. Trimming took 1 base from V and 6 from J; bases not matched to a gene: 3. The CDR3 region is CASSLGGLAINEQFF. In DNA, the CDR3 is TGTGCCAGCAGCTTAGGGGGACTAGCGATCAATGAGCAGTTCTTC.

The rearrangement uses TRBV27 and TRBJ2-6; 7 bases line up with TRBD1. The germline CDR1 and CDR2 sequences are MNHEY and SMNVEV (reference sequence). The V gene end was trimmed by 6 bases and the J gene end by 0 bases; junction bases not matched to a gene: 11. There are 18 residues in the CDR3. The CDR3 coding sequence is TGTGCCAGCAGCCCCCCCGCAGGGGGAAACTCTGGGGCCAACGTCCTGACTTTC. This sequence encodes CASSPPAGGNSGANVLTF.

Of note for this clonotype: A junction boundary mismatches the germline segment, possibly from a read error. This chain joins TRBV7-9 and TRBJ1-2, with 8 bases lining up with TRBD1. The CDR3 runs to 13 residues. Germline V gene data show CDR1 as SEHNR and CDR2 as FQNEAQ (reference sequence). The CDR3 sequence is CASSRTGNYGCTF. In nucleotides, the CDR3 is TGTGCCAGCAGCCGGACAGGGAACTATGGCTGCACCTTC.

The CDR3 is CASSLEARVSDTQYF. CDR3 sequence (DNA): TGCGCCAGCAGCTTGGAGGCGCGGGTATCAGATACGCAGTATTTT. This chain links TRBV5-1 with TRBJ2-3, with D possibly being TRBD2 (5 bases). V lost 0 bases and J 4 bases, leaving 12 bases between the germline ends. Germline V CDR1 and CDR2: SGHRS, YFSETQ. The CDR3 covers 15 residues. The full variable domain, its missing parts supplied by reference TRBV5-1 and TRBJ2-3, is KAGVTQTPRYLIKTRGQQVTLSCSPISGHRSVSWYQQTPGQGLQFLFEYFSETQRNKGNFPGRFSGRQFSNSRSEMNVSTLELGDSALYLCASSLEARVSDTQYFGPGTRLTVL.

This clonotype was seen a handful of times. The chain carries TRBV2 and TRBJ2-5; D unresolved. Per the germline V gene, CDR1 is SNHLY and CDR2 is FYNNEI. The CDR3 runs 12 residues. Deletions cut 5 bases from V and 2 bases from J, with 6 bases between. The CDR3 region has the DNA TGTGCCAGCAGTTATCAACAAGAGACCCAGTACTTC. It codes for CASSYQQETQYF.

On this clonotype: A junction boundary mismatches the germline segment, possibly from a read error. The genes are TRBV7-8 and TRBJ2-1, with D perhaps matching TRBD1 (6 bases). The CDR3 contains 13 residues. Per the germline V gene, CDR1 is SGHVS and CDR2 is FQNEAQ. CDR3 nucleotide sequence: TGTGCCAGTAGCTTAGCGCAGGGGCATGAGCAGTTCTTC. Protein sequence: CASSLAQGHEQFF.

The chain carries TRBV28 and TRBJ2-7, with 7 bases matching TRBD1. From germline, CDR1 is MDHEN and CDR2 SYDVKM. The J segment lost 7 bases and the V segment lost 5 bases, leaving 11 bases of the junction unmatched. The CDR3 runs 14 residues. This chain's CDR3 is CASSTYRGSEEQYF. For the CDR3, the DNA is TGTGCCAGCAGTACCTACAGGGGATCAGAAGAGCAGTACTTC.

This clonotype was seen at least ten times. V gene TRBV5-1 combines with J gene TRBJ2-1; D gene unclear. V lost 4 bases and J 5 bases, leaving 10 bases between the germline ends. CDR3 length: 13 residues. Germline V gives CDR1 SGHRS, CDR2 YFSETQ. The CDR3: CASSAPPNNEQFF. The CDR3 DNA reads as TGCGCCAGCAGCGCCCCTCCTAACAATGAGCAGTTCTTC.

In its sample, this clonotype was seen a few times. This chain links TRBV3-1 with TRBJ2-3; D ambiguous. V dropped 4 bases and J dropped 4 bases, with 12 bases sitting between them. The CDR3 runs 14 residues. Germline CDR1 reads LGHDT; CDR2 reads YNNKEL (reference sequence). The CDR3 region has the DNA TGTGCCAGCAGCCGGAGCTTGAGTGCAGATACGCAGTATTTT. Encoded protein: CASSRSLSADTQYF.

The chain combines TRBV5-1 with TRBJ1-3; 7 bases agree with TRBD1. Germline V gene sequence: CDR1 SGHRS, CDR2 YFSETQ. This CDR3 spans 16 amino acids. V shed 5 bases, J shed 3 bases, and the junction held 11 bases outside the gene matches. CDR3 DNA: TGCGCCAGCAGTCCGACAGGGACGACTCTTGGAAACACCATATATTTT. Translating it yields CASSPTGTTLGNTIYF.

In this sample, this clonotype turned up once. This sequence joins TRBV29-1 and TRBJ2-1; tentative D call: TRBD1 (5 bases). The CDR3 is made up of 11 amino acids. V dropped 6 bases and J dropped 7 bases, with 10 bases sitting between them. In germline, CDR1 is SQVTM, CDR2 ANQGSEA. The CDR3 protein is CSVRYRNEQFF. The CDR3 DNA reads TGCAGCGTCCGTTACAGGAATGAGCAGTTCTTC.

As to this clonotype: The junction and the germline gene differ at one end; a read error may be behind it. V is TRBV18 and J is TRBJ2-7; 7 nucleotides line up with TRBD1. The CDR3 covers 13 residues. Germline lookup yields CDR1 KGHSH and CDR2 LQKENI. CDR3 residues: CAGSPGTAYEQYF. CDR3 sequence (DNA): TGTGCCGGCTCGCCCGGGACAGCTTACGAGCAGTACTTC.

In the case of this clonotype: This could be a read error, since a much larger clone is one nucleotide away. The rearrangement links TRBV28 to TRBJ2-7, with D unclear. Germline V CDR1 and CDR2: MDHEN, SYDVKM. The CDR3 covers 14 residues. DNA of the CDR3: TGTGCCAGCAGCCCCATGAGCGTATCCTACGAGCGGTACTTC. Protein product: CASSPMSVSYERYF. Using reference TRBV28 and TRBJ2-7 for the parts outside the CDR3, the full variable domain is DVKVTQSSRYLVKRTGEKVFLECVQDMDHENMFWYRQDPGLGLRLIYFSYDVKMKEKGDIPEGYSVSREKKERFSLILESASTNQTSMYLCASSPMSVSYERYFGPGTRLTVT.

The chain combines TRBV29-1 with TRBJ1-3; D possibly corresponds to TRBD1 (6 bases). Germline V gene data show CDR1 as SQVTM and CDR2 as ANQGSEA. This CDR3 comprises 14 residues. The germline V and J ends were trimmed by 7 bases and 0 bases, with 13 bases remaining between them. CDR3 DNA sequence: TGCAGCGCCGGGGGGGGCCTCTCTGGAAACACCATATATTTT. As protein: CSAGGGLSGNTIYF.

This clonotype has more than one count but fewer than ten. This chain connects TRBV7-3 to TRBJ2-4; 7 bases are a match to TRBD1. Germline loops: CDR1 SGHTA, CDR2 FQGTGA. The CDR3 has 14 residues. The V segment lost 5 bases and the J segment 9 bases; nucleotides outside the gene matches: 10. The CDR3 DNA reads TGTGCCAGCAGCCCTGGGACAGAGATGGGCATTCAGTACTTC. Protein product: CASSPGTEMGIQYF.

The chain uses TRBV7-3 and TRBJ2-1; the D is unclear. Trimming took 5 bases from V and 5 from J, leaving 10 bases between them. The CDR3 loop spans 13 amino acids. The germline gives CDR1 SGHTA, CDR2 FQGTGA. In nucleotides, the CDR3 is TGTGCCAGCAGCCCAACTATTAACAATGAGCAGTTCTTC. Encoded protein: CASSPTINNEQFF.

This clonotype was seen more than once but under ten times. The chain combines TRBV12-5 with TRBJ2-1, with 7 bases identical to TRBD2. The CDR3 covers 18 residues. Germline V gene sequence: CDR1 LGHNT, CDR2 FRNRAP. J was trimmed by 7 bases and V by 7 bases; bases with no gene match: 22. DNA of the CDR3: TGTGCTAGTGCTCCTGGGGGGAGAGCGGGGTTCCGGGTGAATGAGCAGTTCTTC. As protein: CASAPGGRAGFRVNEQFF.

With respect to this clonotype: Mismatch with germline at one junction end may stem from a read error. The gene calls are TRBV15 and TRBJ1-2, with 7 nucleotides matching TRBD1. Germline lookup yields CDR1 LNHNV and CDR2 YYDKDF (reference sequence). This CDR3 is built from 14 residues. The CDR3 reads CVTSRGDGNYGYTF. The CDR3 DNA is TGTGTCACCAGCAGGGGGGACGGAAACTATGGCTACACCTTC.

The rearrangement links TRBV6-1 to TRBJ2-1, with D maybe TRBD1 (6 bases). This CDR3 has 15 residues. In germline, CDR1 is MNHNS, CDR2 SASEGT. V was clipped by 1 base and J by 4 bases, with 11 bases between them. The CDR3, as DNA: TGTGCCAGCAGTGAAGGGGCAGGGACATACAATGAGCAGTTCTTC. This sequence encodes CASSEGAGTYNEQFF.